The T cell receptor beta chain described here comes from a study of blood T cells in healthy people across ages. For the second PCR, which ran for roughly 6 to 12 cycles, a sample-barcoded 5' primer and a J-beta primer mix were used. Each TCR beta cDNA got a 12-nucleotide random molecular identifier. Using its own MiXCR run on the 5' RACE reads, TCRdb lists one record per CDR3 protein. This sample carries more than 800,000 distinct CDR3 sequences, 29% of them seen once, and the ten largest clones take approximately 15%. In each sample, at least 6 million PBMCs were isolated. Extracted total RNA amounted to at least 6 micrograms for each sample. V lost 1 base, J lost 0 bases, and 9 bases lay in between. Germline values: CDR1 SGHRS, CDR2 YFSETQ. This CDR3 is built from 15 residues. In this sample, this clonotype turned up many times.

V usage is TRBV5-1 and J usage is TRBJ2-3, with no clear D. The TCR comes from an elderly woman in good health. The specimen was blood. The DNA for the CDR3 is TGCGCCAGCAGCTTGCTGGGTTTTAGCACAGATACGCAGTATTTT. Protein sequence: CASSLLGFSTDTQYF.